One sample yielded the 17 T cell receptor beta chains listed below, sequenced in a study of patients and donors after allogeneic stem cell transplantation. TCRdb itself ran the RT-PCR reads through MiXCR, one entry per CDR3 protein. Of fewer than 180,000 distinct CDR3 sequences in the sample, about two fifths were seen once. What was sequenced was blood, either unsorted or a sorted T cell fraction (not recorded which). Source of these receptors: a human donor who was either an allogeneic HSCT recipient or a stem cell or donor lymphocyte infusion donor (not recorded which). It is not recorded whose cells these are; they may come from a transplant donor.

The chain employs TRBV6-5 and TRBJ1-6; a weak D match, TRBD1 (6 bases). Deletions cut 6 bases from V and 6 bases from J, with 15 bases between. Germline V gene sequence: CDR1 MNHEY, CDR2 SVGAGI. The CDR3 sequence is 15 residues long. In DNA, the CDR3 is TGTGCCAGCAGCAAAGAACAGGGTTCTAATTCACCCCTCCACTTT. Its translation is CASSKEQGSNSPLHF.

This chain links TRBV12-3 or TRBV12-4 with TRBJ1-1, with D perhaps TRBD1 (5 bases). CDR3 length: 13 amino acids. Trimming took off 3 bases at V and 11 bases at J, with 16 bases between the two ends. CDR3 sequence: CASSLPGQGEAFF. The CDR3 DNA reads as TGTGCCAGCAGTTTGCCAGGGCAGGGCGAGGCTTTCTTT.

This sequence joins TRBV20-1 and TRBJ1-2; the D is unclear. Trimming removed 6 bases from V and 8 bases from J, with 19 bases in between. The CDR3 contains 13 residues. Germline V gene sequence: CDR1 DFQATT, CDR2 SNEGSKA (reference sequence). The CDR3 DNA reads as TGCAGTGCCCCCCGGCCGGGTTTCCTGGGCTACACCTTC. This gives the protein CSAPRPGFLGYTF.

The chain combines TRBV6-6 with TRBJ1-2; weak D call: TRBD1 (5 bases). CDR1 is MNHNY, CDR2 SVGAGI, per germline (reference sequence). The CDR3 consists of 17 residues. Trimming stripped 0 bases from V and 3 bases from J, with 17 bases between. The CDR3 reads CASSYSGRAKSYYGYTF. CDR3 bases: TGTGCCAGCAGTTACTCGGGCAGGGCAAAGAGTTACTATGGCTACACCTTC.

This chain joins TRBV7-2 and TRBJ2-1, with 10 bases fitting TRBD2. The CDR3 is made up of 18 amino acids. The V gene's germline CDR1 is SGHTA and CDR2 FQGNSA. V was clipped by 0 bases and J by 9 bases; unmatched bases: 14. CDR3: CASSLARVERGGLGEQFF. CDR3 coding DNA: TGTGCCAGCAGCTTAGCCCGGGTCGAGCGGGGGGGCTTGGGTGAGCAGTTCTTC.

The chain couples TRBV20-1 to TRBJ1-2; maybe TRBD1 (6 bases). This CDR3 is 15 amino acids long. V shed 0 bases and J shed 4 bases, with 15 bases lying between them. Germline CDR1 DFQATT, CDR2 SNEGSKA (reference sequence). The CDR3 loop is CSARDLGGGRYGYTF. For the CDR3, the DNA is TGCAGTGCTAGAGATCTAGGAGGGGGTCGCTATGGCTACACCTTC.

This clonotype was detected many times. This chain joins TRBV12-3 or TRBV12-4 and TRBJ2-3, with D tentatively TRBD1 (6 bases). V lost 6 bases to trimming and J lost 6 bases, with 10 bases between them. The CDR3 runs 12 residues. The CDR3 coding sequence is TGTGCCAGCAGCTTGGGGGCGGATACGCAGTATTTT. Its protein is CASSLGADTQYF.

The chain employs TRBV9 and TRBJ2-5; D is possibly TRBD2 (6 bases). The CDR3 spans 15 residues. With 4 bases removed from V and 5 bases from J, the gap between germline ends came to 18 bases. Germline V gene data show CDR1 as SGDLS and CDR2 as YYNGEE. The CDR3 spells CASSPEGRMQETQYF. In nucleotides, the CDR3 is TGTGCCAGCAGCCCCGAGGGGAGGATGCAGGAGACCCAGTACTTC.

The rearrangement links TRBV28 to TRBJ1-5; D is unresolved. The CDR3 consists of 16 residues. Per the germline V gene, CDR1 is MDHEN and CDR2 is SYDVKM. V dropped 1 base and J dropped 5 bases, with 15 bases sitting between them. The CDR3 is CASSLLPPDWDQPQHF. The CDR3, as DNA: TGTGCCAGCAGTTTATTACCACCGGACTGGGATCAGCCCCAGCATTTT.

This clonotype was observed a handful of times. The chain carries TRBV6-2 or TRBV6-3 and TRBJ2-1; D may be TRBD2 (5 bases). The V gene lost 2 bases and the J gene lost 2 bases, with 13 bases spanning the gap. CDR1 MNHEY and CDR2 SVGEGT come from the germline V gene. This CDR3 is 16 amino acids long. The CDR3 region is CASSYDRGSPYNEQFF. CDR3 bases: TGTGCCAGCAGTTACGACCGGGGATCCCCCTACAATGAGCAGTTCTTC.

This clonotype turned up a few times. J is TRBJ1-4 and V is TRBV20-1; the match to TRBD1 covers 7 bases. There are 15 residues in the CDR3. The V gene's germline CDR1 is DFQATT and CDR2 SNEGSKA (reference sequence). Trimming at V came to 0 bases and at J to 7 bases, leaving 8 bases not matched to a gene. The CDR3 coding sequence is TGCAGTGCTAGAGATCAGAGGGGGCGAGGTGAAAAACTGTTTTTT. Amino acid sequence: CSARDQRGRGEKLFF.

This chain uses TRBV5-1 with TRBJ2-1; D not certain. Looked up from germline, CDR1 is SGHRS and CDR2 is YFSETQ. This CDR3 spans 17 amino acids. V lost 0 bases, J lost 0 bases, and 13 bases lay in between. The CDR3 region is CASSLAGRKSSYNEQFF. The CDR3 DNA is TGCGCCAGCAGCTTGGCCGGCAGAAAGAGCTCCTACAATGAGCAGTTCTTC.

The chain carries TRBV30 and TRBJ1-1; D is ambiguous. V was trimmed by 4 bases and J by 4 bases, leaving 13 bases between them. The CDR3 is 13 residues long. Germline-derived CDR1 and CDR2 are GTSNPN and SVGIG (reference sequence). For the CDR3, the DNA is TGTGCCTGGACCGTGGGTGGACTCACTGAAGCTTTCTTT. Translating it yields CAWTVGGLTEAFF.

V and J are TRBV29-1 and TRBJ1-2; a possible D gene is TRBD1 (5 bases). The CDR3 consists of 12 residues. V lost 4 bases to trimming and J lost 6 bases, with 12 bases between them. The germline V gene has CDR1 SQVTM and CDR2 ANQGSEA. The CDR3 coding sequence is TGCAGCGTTGGCTGGGAGGGGCATGGCTACACCTTC. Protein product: CSVGWEGHGYTF.

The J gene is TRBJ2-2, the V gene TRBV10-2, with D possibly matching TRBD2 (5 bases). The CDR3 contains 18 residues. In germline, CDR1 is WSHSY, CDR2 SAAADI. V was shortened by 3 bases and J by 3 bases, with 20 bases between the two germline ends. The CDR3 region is CASSEDGLPGWDTGELFF. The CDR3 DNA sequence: TGCGCCAGCAGTGAAGACGGACTCCCGGGGTGGGACACCGGGGAGCTGTTTTTT.

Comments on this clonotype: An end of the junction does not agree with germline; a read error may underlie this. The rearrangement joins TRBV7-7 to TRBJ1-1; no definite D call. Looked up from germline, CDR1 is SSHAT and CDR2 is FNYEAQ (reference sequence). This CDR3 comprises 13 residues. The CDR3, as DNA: TGTGCTAGCAGCAAAACACCGAACACTGAAGCTTTCTTT. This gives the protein CASSKTPNTEAFF.

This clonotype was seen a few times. The CDR3 is CASSLARGGNYGYTF. The DNA of the CDR3 is TGTGCCAGCAGTTTAGCGCGCGGCGGTAACTATGGCTACACCTTC. V is TRBV12-3 or TRBV12-4 and J is TRBJ1-2; no definite D call. The CDR3 extends over 15 amino acids. Trimming stripped 0 bases from V and 1 base from J, with 9 bases between.